Below, 20 T cell receptor beta chains from the same sample are listed, as sequenced in a study of cytomegalovirus exposure and HLA in healthy donors. PCR employed 60 Vbeta and 13 Jbeta primers. The protocol was immunoSEQ multiplex PCR, while the TCRdb copy is restricted to in-frame clones and leaves out a portion. The sample consists of some 45,000 clones, roughly 90% of them appearing once. The sequencing input was PBMCs. These receptor sequences come from a woman in her forties in good health and CMV-seropositive.

This rearrangement joins TRBV18 to TRBJ1-6; D possibly corresponds to TRBD1 (6 bases). This CDR3 is built from 18 residues. Germline CDR1 and CDR2: KGHSH and LQKENI. The V gene lost 6 bases and the J gene lost 0 bases, with 18 bases spanning the gap. The CDR3 region has the DNA TGTGCCAGCTCCCCAGGGGAAGGGGCCAGCTCCTATAATTCACCCCTCCACTTT. Protein sequence: CASSPGEGASSYNSPLHF.

The CDR3 coding sequence is TGCGCCAGCAGCTTGTTTGGACAGAACAATGAGCAGTTCTTC. Translated: CASSLFGQNNEQFF. The gene calls are TRBV5-1 and TRBJ2-1, with D possibly matching TRBD1 (6 bases). The CDR3 has 14 residues. With 1 base removed from V and 5 bases from J, the gap between germline ends came to 10 bases. Germline CDR1 reads SGHRS; CDR2 reads YFSETQ.

The rearrangement uses TRBV29-1 and TRBJ2-1; 8 bases line up with TRBD2. Germline values: CDR1 SQVTM, CDR2 ANQGSEA. This CDR3 contains 14 residues. V lost 4 bases to trimming and J lost 7 bases; unmatched junction nucleotides: 9. The CDR3, as DNA: TGCAGCGTTGTCCCAGCGGGAGTTCGAAATGAGCAGTTCTTC. Translated: CSVVPAGVRNEQFF.

The chain is built from TRBV5-1 and TRBJ2-5; TRBD2 aligns across 7 bases. Germline V lookup: CDR1 SGHRS, CDR2 YFSETQ. The CDR3 totals 14 residues. Unmatched junction bases numbered 5, after V lost 5 bases and J lost 1 base. Written as DNA, the CDR3 is TGCGCCAGCAGTACAAGCGGGGCCCAAGAGACCCAGTACTTC. Residues: CASSTSGAQETQYF.

This clone appeared a few times. This chain links TRBV5-6 with TRBJ1-1; TRBD1 is a possible D gene (5 bases). CDR1 SGHDT and CDR2 YYEEEE come from the germline V gene. The CDR3 sequence is 15 residues long. Trimming shortened V by 6 bases and J by 0 bases, and 15 bases separated the two germline ends. DNA of the CDR3: TGTGCCAGCACCCTAACTGGGGCCCTGAACACTGAAGCTTTCTTT. Translating gives CASTLTGALNTEAFF.

This chain connects TRBV5-3 to TRBJ1-2, with D unresolved. TRBV5-3 is an ORF, with its function uncertain. This CDR3 comprises 11 residues. V was clipped by 7 bases and J by 7 bases, with 11 bases between them. CDR3 amino acids: CARGGLFGYTF. Written as DNA, the CDR3 is TGTGCCAGAGGCGGCTTGTTTGGCTACACCTTC.

The V gene is TRBV7-9, the J gene TRBJ1-3; 9 nucleotides line up with TRBD1. CDR1 and CDR2 from the germline V gene are SEHNR and FQNEAQ (reference sequence). Unmatched junction bases numbered 6, after V lost 3 bases and J lost 0 bases. This CDR3 has 17 amino acids. For the CDR3, the DNA is TGTGCCAGCAGCTTTCACACAGGGGGCACCTCTGGAAACACCATATATTTT. This sequence encodes CASSFHTGGTSGNTIYF.

The chain employs TRBV6-5 and TRBJ2-3; the D gene is possibly TRBD1 (6 bases). The CDR3 is 14 amino acids. Trimming removed 4 bases from V and 3 bases from J, with 11 bases in between. Germline assignment: CDR1 MNHEY and CDR2 SVGAGI. Written as DNA, the CDR3 is TGTGCCAGCAGTTCTCAGGGGTCGACAGATACGCAGTATTTT. The encoded protein is CASSSQGSTDTQYF.

This chain links TRBV11-3 with TRBJ2-2, with TRBD1 identical over 8 bases. There are 13 residues in the CDR3. The V gene end was trimmed by 8 bases and the J gene end by 4 bases; junction bases not matched to a gene: 3. Germline assignment: CDR1 SGHNT and CDR2 YENEEA. The CDR3 nucleotides read TGTGCCAGCCGGGGACAGGTCACCGGGGAGCTGTTTTTT. Translated: CASRGQVTGELFF.

This clone was found a few times. This chain connects TRBV7-9 to TRBJ2-5, with 12 nucleotides matching TRBD2. V lost 1 base and J lost 4; bases outside the gene matches: 7. Per the germline V gene, CDR1 is SEHNR and CDR2 is FQNEAQ (reference sequence). The CDR3 is 17 residues long. The CDR3 reads CASSLGLAGVLGETQYF. CDR3 nucleotide sequence: TGTGCCAGCAGCTTAGGACTAGCGGGGGTCCTTGGAGAGACCCAGTACTTC.

A few counts support this clone. This chain connects TRBV10-3 to TRBJ2-1; D might be TRBD1 (5 bases). This CDR3 region has 14 residues. V lost 8 bases, J lost 0 bases, and 11 bases lay in between. Germline V gene data show CDR1 as ENHRY and CDR2 as SYGVKD. The CDR3 loop reads CAIQGSTSYNEQFF. For the CDR3, the DNA is TGTGCCATCCAGGGCTCCACCTCCTACAATGAGCAGTTCTTC.

The chain couples TRBV11-2 to TRBJ2-5, with D unresolved. This CDR3 has 12 amino acids. The V end was cut by 0 bases, the J end by 3 bases, with 2 bases between. Germline assignment: CDR1 SGHAT and CDR2 FQNNGV. The CDR3 is CASSLDKETQYF. Here the CDR3 DNA reads TGTGCCAGCAGCTTAGACAAAGAGACCCAGTACTTC. The complete variable domain, with remaining parts taken from reference TRBV11-2 and TRBJ2-5, reads EAGVAQSPRYKIIEKRQSVAFWCNPISGHATLYWYQQILGQGPKLLIQFQNNGVVDDSQLPKDRFSAERLKGVDSTLKIQPAKLEDSAVYLCASSLDKETQYFGPGTRLLVL.

The CDR3 protein is CASSLWAGVDSPLHF. CDR3 DNA sequence: TGCGCCAGCAGCTTGTGGGCAGGGGTGGATTCACCCCTCCACTTT. This sequence joins TRBV5-1 and TRBJ1-6, with D perhaps matching TRBD1 (6 bases). This CDR3 has 15 residues. Per germline, CDR1 SGHRS and CDR2 YFSETQ. V shed 1 base and J shed 8 bases, with 13 bases lying between them.

V gene TRBV28 combines with J gene TRBJ1-1; a possible D gene is TRBD1 (5 bases). Deletions cut 5 bases from V and 6 bases from J, with 10 bases between. Germline loops: CDR1 MDHEN, CDR2 SYDVKM. This CDR3 is built from 12 residues. CDR3 coding DNA: TGTGCCAGCAGTCCCCGCAGGGCTGAAGCTTTCTTT. It specifies CASSPRRAEAFF.

The V and J genes are TRBV10-2 and TRBJ1-2, with a possible D match to TRBD1 (6 bases). V was cut by 6 bases and J by 2 bases, with 10 bases left in between. There are 13 residues in the CDR3. CDR1 and CDR2 (germline): WSHSY, SAAADI. The CDR3 nucleotides read TGCGCCAGCAGCGCGGACAGAAACTATGGCTACACCTTC. Translation: CASSADRNYGYTF.

V and J are TRBV14 and TRBJ2-7, with D possibly being TRBD1 (6 bases). Germline V gives CDR1 SGHDN, CDR2 FVKESK. The CDR3 is 16 residues long. The V gene lost 4 bases and the J gene lost 1 base, with 17 bases spanning the gap. This chain's CDR3 is CASSRSYREKSYEQYF. The CDR3 nucleotides are TGTGCCAGCAGCCGTTCCTACAGGGAAAAATCCTACGAGCAGTACTTC.

The rearrangement joins TRBV5-1 to TRBJ2-5, with 10 bases matching TRBD2. CDR1 SGHRS and CDR2 YFSETQ come from the germline V gene. CDR3 length: 15 amino acids. Trimming took 6 bases from V and 4 from J; bases not matched to a gene: 9. CDR3 in DNA: TGCGCCAGCATCGGGCTAGCGGGGGCTATAGAGACCCAGTACTTC. Amino acid sequence: CASIGLAGAIETQYF.

This clone showed up just a few times. V and J are TRBV2 and TRBJ2-7; perhaps TRBD2 as D (6 bases). The germline V gene encodes CDR1 SNHLY and CDR2 FYNNEI. V shed 5 bases and J shed 9 bases, with 17 bases lying between them. The CDR3 sequence is 13 residues long. The CDR3 is CASSSVGEVTQYF. CDR3 DNA: TGTGCCAGCAGTTCAGTCGGGGAGGTCACGCAGTACTTC.

The J gene is TRBJ1-4, the V gene TRBV11-2, with 7 bases fitting TRBD1. The J segment lost 12 bases and the V segment lost 4 bases, leaving 17 bases of the junction unmatched. The CDR3 spans 16 residues. In germline, CDR1 is SGHAT, CDR2 FQNNGV. The CDR3 region is CASSSRDSPVSGELFF. The DNA of the CDR3 is TGTGCCAGCAGCTCGCGGGACAGCCCCGTTTCGGGAGAACTGTTTTTT.

This clone was detected once. The chain couples TRBV27 to TRBJ2-1, with D maybe TRBD1 (6 bases). The CDR3 is 15 amino acids. V was trimmed by 5 bases and J by 9 bases, leaving 20 bases between them. CDR1 and CDR2 (germline): MNHEY, SMNVEV (reference sequence). DNA of the CDR3: TGTGCCAGCAGTGCCTCACCGGGACACGTCTGTGAGCAGTTCTTC. It is translated as CASSASPGHVCEQFF.